These 32 T cell receptor beta chains originate from one sample sequenced in a study of memory CD4+ T cells and cytomegalovirus serostatus. Sequencing used immunoSEQ multiplex PCR; TCRdb keeps in-frame clones, though not all of them. The table lists nearly 60,000 clones, around 80% of them singletons. Single viable CD3+CD4+CD8-CD45RO+ cells were sorted as the memory CD4+ T cells. Sequencing was performed on memory CD4+ T cells from blood. These receptors came from an adult in good health and CMV-seronegative.

The chain links TRBV21-1 to TRBJ2-7; TRBD2 was called by the table and not checked on the DNA. TRBV21-1 is designated a pseudogene. This CDR3 region has 16 residues. The CDR3 nucleotides read TGTGCCAGCAGCAAAGGAACAGCGGGGTTTTCCTACGAGCAGTACTTC. Translating gives CASSKGTAGFSYEQYF.

The chain recombines TRBV19 with TRBJ1-2, with unresolved D. Germline-derived CDR1 and CDR2 are LNHDA and SQIVND (reference sequence). V was trimmed by 7 bases and J by 0 bases, leaving 6 bases between them. The CDR3 contains 12 residues. The CDR3 DNA reads as TGTGCCAGTAATTTGGCTAACTATGGCTACACCTTC. Its protein is CASNLANYGYTF. Based on the CDR3 plus reference TRBV19 and TRBJ1-2, the full variable domain is DGGITQSPKYLFRKEGQNVTLSCEQNLNHDAMYWYRQDPGQGLRLIYYSQIVNDFQKGDIAEGYSVSREKKESFPLTVTSAQKNPTAFYLCASNLANYGYTFGSGTRLTVV.

In its sample, this clone was seen a few times. The chain recombines TRBV7-2 with TRBJ2-7; unclear D gene. The CDR3 length is 12 residues. The V gene lost 5 bases and the J gene lost 6 bases, with 11 bases spanning the gap. From germline, CDR1 is SGHTA and CDR2 FQGNSA. CDR3 in amino acids: CASSVRVGEQYF. CDR3 sequence (DNA): TGTGCCAGCAGCGTTAGGGTCGGCGAGCAGTACTTC.

The CDR3 DNA follows: TGTGCCAGCAGTTTTCCGGGACAGGGCCCGAATAATGAAAAACTGTTTTTT. As protein: CASSFPGQGPNNEKLFF. V gene TRBV2 combines with J gene TRBJ1-4, with 9 bases that match TRBD1. The CDR3 consists of 17 residues. With V trimmed by 5 bases and J by 4 bases, 11 bases remained unmatched. CDR1 is SNHLY and CDR2 is FYNNEI in the germline V gene.

This chain uses TRBV19 with TRBJ2-1; 12 bases line up with TRBD2. Germline lookup yields CDR1 LNHDA and CDR2 SQIVND (reference sequence). The CDR3 has 15 residues. V shed 6 bases and J 5 bases; nucleotides not matched to a gene: 5. Here the CDR3 DNA reads TGTGCCAGTAGGATACTAGCGGGAGGCGACAATGAGCAGTTCTTC. This sequence encodes CASRILAGGDNEQFF.

The chain has TRBV28 and TRBJ2-5, with 8 bases lining up with TRBD2. V lost 5 bases and J lost 3; bases outside the gene matches: 11. The germline gives CDR1 MDHEN, CDR2 SYDVKM. The CDR3 has 16 amino acids. CDR3 bases: TGTGCCAGCAGTCCTGGGGGACTAGTGTTTAAAGAGACCCAGTACTTC. Amino acid sequence: CASSPGGLVFKETQYF.

This chain connects TRBV14 to TRBJ1-2; D remains unclear. This CDR3 region has 13 residues. Germline loops: CDR1 SGHDN, CDR2 FVKESK. V lost 6 bases, J lost 0 bases, and 8 bases lay in between. In DNA, the CDR3 is TGTGCCAGCAGAGGTGGAGCTAACTATGGCTACACCTTC. Translation gives CASRGGANYGYTF.

This rearrangement joins TRBV7-3 to TRBJ2-1, with D unresolved. CDR1 is SGHTA, CDR2 FQGTGA, per germline. The CDR3 contains 14 residues. The V end was cut by 1 base, the J end by 7 bases, with 11 bases between. The CDR3 region is CASSLSPRANEQFF. In nucleotides, the CDR3 is TGTGCCAGCAGCTTAAGCCCGCGAGCAAATGAGCAGTTCTTC.

This rearrangement joins TRBV27 to TRBJ2-5, with unresolved D. Trimming stripped 5 bases from V and 5 bases from J, with 15 bases between. From germline, CDR1 is MNHEY and CDR2 SMNVEV (reference sequence). The CDR3 totals 14 residues. The CDR3 reads CASSTKGRWETQYF. In DNA, the CDR3 is TGTGCCAGCAGTACCAAGGGCAGGTGGGAGACCCAGTACTTC.

This chain joins TRBV7-9 and TRBJ2-1; 9 bases map to TRBD2. Germline V gives CDR1 SEHNR, CDR2 FQNEAQ (reference sequence). Losses at the gene ends were 5 bases for V and 0 bases for J; bases not matched to a gene: 14. The CDR3 covers 19 residues. This CDR3 is CASSRRRLADYSSYNEQFF. For the CDR3, the DNA is TGTGCCAGCAGCCGCCGCCGACTAGCGGACTATAGCTCCTACAATGAGCAGTTCTTC.

The CDR3 region has the DNA TGTGCCAGCAGTACCCGGGACTACGAGCAGTACTTC. As protein: CASSTRDYEQYF. The rearrangement links TRBV5-6 to TRBJ2-7, with D perhaps matching TRBD2 (5 bases). CDR1 is SGHDT and CDR2 is YYEEEE in the germline V gene. Between the trimmed V and J ends, which lost 5 bases and 3 bases, there was a span of 9 bases. The CDR3 is 12 residues long. Full variable domain (outside the CDR3, taken from reference TRBV5-6 and TRBJ2-7): DAGVTQSPTHLIKTRGQQVTLRCSPKSGHDTVSWYQQALGQGPQFIFQYYEEEERQRGNFPDRFSGHQFPNYSSELNVNALLLGDSALYLCASSTRDYEQYFGPGTRLTVT.

The V gene is TRBV6-5, the J gene TRBJ2-2; D gene ambiguous. The ends were cut back, 7 bases at V and 1 base at J, with 10 bases in the middle. CDR3 length: 14 amino acids. CDR1 is MNHEY and CDR2 is SVGAGI in the germline V gene. The CDR3 DNA reads TGTGCCAGCAAGTCAAGGAGGAACACCGGGGAGCTGTTTTTT. The encoded protein is CASKSRRNTGELFF.

The rearrangement links TRBV28 to TRBJ1-2; 8 nucleotides match TRBD1. V lost 4 bases to trimming and J lost 8 bases; unmatched junction nucleotides: 12. Germline assignment: CDR1 MDHEN and CDR2 SYDVKM. This CDR3 comprises 15 residues. CDR3 in amino acids: CASSSGQGGAEGYTF. CDR3 bases: TGTGCCAGCAGTTCCGGACAGGGTGGGGCGGAAGGCTACACCTTC.

The chain combines TRBV28 with TRBJ1-5; D is undetermined. The germline V gene has CDR1 MDHEN and CDR2 SYDVKM. V shed 3 bases and J shed 6 bases, with 6 bases lying between them. This CDR3 region has 12 residues. The CDR3 DNA is TGTGCCAGCAGTTTCGGTAGTCAGCCCCAGCATTTT. This translates into CASSFGSQPQHF.

This clone was counted between two and nine times. The rearrangement uses TRBV5-6 and TRBJ2-2, with 8 positions matching TRBD1. The trim removed 5 bases at V and 1 base at J, leaving 4 bases unmatched. The CDR3 has 15 amino acids. The germline gives CDR1 SGHDT, CDR2 YYEEEE. This chain's CDR3 is CASSSGTGNTGELFF. The CDR3 DNA sequence: TGTGCCAGCAGTTCCGGGACAGGGAACACCGGGGAGCTGTTTTTT.

The chain recombines TRBV20-1 with TRBJ1-3; D ambiguous. V was clipped by 3 bases and J by 4 bases, with 4 bases between them. CDR3 length: 11 amino acids. In germline, CDR1 is DFQATT, CDR2 SNEGSKA (reference sequence). CDR3 DNA: TGCAGTGCTAGGGGCGGAAACACCATATATTTT. It yields the protein CSARGGNTIYF.

The chain uses TRBV6-5 and TRBJ1-4; weak D call: TRBD1 (5 bases). V shed 4 bases and J shed 10 bases, with 13 bases lying between them. There are 13 residues in the CDR3. The germline V gene encodes CDR1 MNHEY and CDR2 SVGAGI. CDR3 sequence: CASSSRGSRKLFF. The CDR3 bases are TGTGCCAGCAGTTCACGGGGGAGTAGAAAACTGTTTTTT.

CDR3 sequence: CASSPLAGGWNDEQFF. The CDR3 bases are TGTGCCAGCAGCCCCCTAGCGGGAGGCTGGAACGATGAGCAGTTCTTC. This rearrangement joins TRBV9 to TRBJ2-1; TRBD2 matches 11 bases. CDR3 size: 16 residues. Germline assignment: CDR1 SGDLS and CDR2 YYNGEE. With V trimmed by 4 bases and J by 8 bases, 11 bases remained unmatched. Full variable domain (remainder filled in from reference TRBV9 and TRBJ2-1): DSGVTQTPKHLITATGQRVTLRCSPRSGDLSVYWYQQSLDQGLQFLIQYYNGEERAKGNILERFSAQQFPDLHSELNLSSLELGDSALYFCASSPLAGGWNDEQFFGPGTRLTVL.

The chain recombines TRBV18 with TRBJ2-5; D is uncertain. The CDR3 length is 18 residues. V dropped 5 bases and J dropped 5 bases, with 27 bases sitting between them. CDR1 is KGHSH, CDR2 LQKENI, per germline. The CDR3 nucleotides read TGTGCCAGCTCAAGGACCGGGCCCGGGTCGGTTCCGTTCGAGACCCAGTACTTC. Its translation: CASSRTGPGSVPFETQYF.

The chain combines TRBV6-5 with TRBJ1-4; possibly TRBD1 for D (6 bases). With 10 bases removed from V and 9 bases from J, the gap between germline ends came to 18 bases. This CDR3 has 13 amino acids. The germline V gene has CDR1 MNHEY and CDR2 SVGAGI. The CDR3 is CAIGGGAGKKLFF. Written as DNA, the CDR3 is TGTGCCATAGGGGGGGGCGCCGGGAAAAAACTGTTTTTT.

In its sample, this clone was seen a few times. This chain joins TRBV7-3 and TRBJ2-3, with 14 positions matching TRBD2. There are 16 residues in the CDR3. CDR1 is SGHTA and CDR2 is FQGTGA in the germline V gene. V lost 4 bases to trimming and J lost 6 bases; unmatched junction nucleotides: 6. This CDR3 is CASSSGLAGVLDTQYF. The CDR3 nucleotides read TGTGCCAGCAGCTCGGGACTAGCGGGAGTTTTGGATACGCAGTATTTT.

The rearrangement uses TRBV29-1 and TRBJ2-5, with 14 bases identical to TRBD2. The V and J ends lost 2 bases and 5 bases, in that order; junction bases with no gene match: 10. Germline V gene sequence: CDR1 SQVTM, CDR2 ANQGSEA. The CDR3 has 17 amino acids. The CDR3 sequence is CSVETGTSGSLWETQYF. Here the CDR3 DNA reads TGCAGCGTTGAAACCGGGACTAGCGGGAGTTTGTGGGAGACCCAGTACTTC.

This chain uses TRBV5-6 with TRBJ1-1; 12 bases are a match to TRBD1. Unmatched junction bases numbered 9, after V lost 2 bases and J lost 10 bases. The V gene's germline CDR1 is SGHDT and CDR2 YYEEEE. This CDR3 has 15 amino acids. For the CDR3, the DNA is TGTGCCAGCAGCTTACCAGGGACAGGGGGCAGGAGAGCTTTCTTT. Translating gives CASSLPGTGGRRAFF.

The chain combines TRBV7-2 with TRBJ2-1; the D is unclear. V gave up 4 bases and J gave up 0 bases, with 10 bases separating them. The CDR3 runs to 15 residues. Germline CDR1 is SGHTA and CDR2 is FQGNSA. In DNA form, the CDR3 reads TGTGCCAGCAGCTCCCAGCTAGTCTCCTACAATGAGCAGTTCTTC. Protein product: CASSSQLVSYNEQFF. Looking up the rest from reference TRBV7-2 and TRBJ2-1 gives the full variable domain: GAGVSQSPSNKVTEKGKDVELRCDPISGHTALYWYRQSLGQGLEFLIYFQGNSAPDKSGLPSDRFSAERTGGSVSTLTIQRTQQEDSAVYLCASSSQLVSYNEQFFGPGTRLTVL.

The V and J genes are TRBV6-5 and TRBJ2-3; 7 positions match TRBD2. Germline CDR1 reads MNHEY; CDR2 reads SVGAGI. There are 14 residues in the CDR3. V shed 6 bases, J shed 6 bases, and the junction held 9 bases outside the gene matches. CDR3 protein: CASRAAGLSDTQYF. The CDR3 DNA reads TGTGCCAGCAGAGCGGCGGGACTATCGGATACGCAGTATTTT.

The rearrangement links TRBV5-4 to TRBJ2-3; TRBD2 aligns across 8 bases. Losses at the gene ends were 0 bases for V and 1 base for J; bases not matched to a gene: 10. Germline CDR1 reads SGHNT; CDR2 reads YYREEE (reference sequence). The CDR3 runs 18 residues. The CDR3 spells CASSLGKSGSVGTDTQYF. CDR3 in DNA: TGTGCCAGCAGCTTGGGGAAAAGCGGGAGTGTGGGCACAGATACGCAGTATTTT.

The chain is built from TRBV27 and TRBJ1-2, with D tentatively TRBD1 (5 bases). Per germline, CDR1 MNHEY and CDR2 SMNVEV (reference sequence). V lost 5 bases and J lost 5, with 18 bases in between. The CDR3 is 15 amino acids. The CDR3 region is CASSGPGRTFYGYTF. In DNA, the CDR3 is TGTGCCAGCAGTGGGCCGGGACGGACCTTTTATGGCTACACCTTC.

This clone is medium-sized within its sample. V and J are TRBV27 and TRBJ1-2; 10 nucleotides line up with TRBD1. The length of the CDR3 is 16 residues. Germline CDR1 MNHEY, CDR2 SMNVEV (reference sequence). With V trimmed by 5 bases and J by 9 bases, 15 bases remained unmatched. CDR3 sequence reads: CASSATSRDRGRSYTF. CDR3 sequence (DNA): TGTGCCAGCAGTGCAACCTCCCGGGACAGGGGTCGGAGCTACACCTTC.

The chain uses TRBV7-2 and TRBJ2-7, with D uncertain. This CDR3 contains 14 residues. V was trimmed by 0 bases and J by 2 bases, leaving 8 bases between them. Germline assignment: CDR1 SGHTA and CDR2 FQGNSA. The CDR3 reads CASSLAVQAYEQYF. The CDR3 DNA follows: TGTGCCAGCAGCTTAGCGGTCCAGGCCTACGAGCAGTACTTC. Supplemented by reference TRBV7-2 and TRBJ2-7, the full variable domain reads GAGVSQSPSNKVTEKGKDVELRCDPISGHTALYWYRQSLGQGLEFLIYFQGNSAPDKSGLPSDRFSAERTGGSVSTLTIQRTQQEDSAVYLCASSLAVQAYEQYFGPGTRLTVT.

The V gene is TRBV7-9, the J gene TRBJ1-1; TRBD1 aligns across 7 bases. With V trimmed by 5 bases and J by 1 base, 10 bases remained unmatched. Germline V CDR1 and CDR2: SEHNR, FQNEAQ (reference sequence). The CDR3 is 16 residues long. As DNA, the CDR3 is TGTGCCAGCAGCGCCCCAGGGGGGGGTGGGAACACTGAAGCTTTCTTT. Protein product: CASSAPGGGGNTEAFF. Drawing the rest from reference TRBV7-9 and TRBJ1-1, the complete variable domain is DTGVSQNPRHKITKRGQNVTFRCDPISEHNRLYWYRQTLGQGPEFLTYFQNEAQLEKSRLLSDRFSAERPKGSFSTLEIQRTEQGDSAMYLCASSAPGGGGNTEAFFGQGTRLTVV.

The chain recombines TRBV7-3 with TRBJ2-1; D not certain. V gave up 4 bases and J gave up 9 bases, with 13 bases separating them. Germline assignment: CDR1 SGHTA and CDR2 FQGTGA. The CDR3 covers 13 residues. Written as DNA, the CDR3 is TGTGCCAGCAGCTCCCGAAGGGAAGGTGAGCAGTTCTTC. This codes for CASSSRREGEQFF.

This sequence joins TRBV10-3 and TRBJ1-5; D perhaps matches TRBD1 (6 bases). Per germline, CDR1 ENHRY and CDR2 SYGVKD. The CDR3 contains 13 residues. The V and J ends lost 6 bases and 4 bases respectively, with 10 bases between them. CDR3 coding DNA: TGTGCCATCAGGGACAGAGAGAATCAGCCCCAGCATTTT. Translation gives CAIRDRENQPQHF.